A single sample is the source of the 9 T cell receptor beta chains below, sequenced in a study of blood T cell repertoires in COVID-19. Here immunoSEQ multiplex PCR was the method, and the copy in TCRdb shows in-frame clones only, minus some. The sample yields about 98,000 clones, roughly 85% seen once. Material for sequencing was peripheral blood. These receptors all come from a man aged 65-85 years with acute or convalescent COVID-19.

The rearrangement joins TRBV19 to TRBJ2-1; 10 bases line up with TRBD1. Germline CDR1 reads LNHDA; CDR2 reads SQIVND (reference sequence). V was pared by 6 bases and J by 4 bases, with 9 bases of the junction left unmatched. The CDR3 is 16 residues long. The CDR3 DNA reads as TGTGCCAGTAGCAAACCCGGGACAGGGGTTTACAATGAGCAGTTCTTC. It translates to CASSKPGTGVYNEQFF. The variable domain in full, completed from reference TRBV19 and TRBJ2-1, reads DGGITQSPKYLFRKEGQNVTLSCEQNLNHDAMYWYRQDPGQGLRLIYYSQIVNDFQKGDIAEGYSVSREKKESFPLTVTSAQKNPTAFYLCASSKPGTGVYNEQFFGPGTRLTVL.

This chain joins TRBV5-1 and TRBJ2-2; 14 bases line up with TRBD2. This CDR3 has 19 amino acids. Losses at the gene ends were 6 bases for V and 6 bases for J; bases not matched to a gene: 16. Per the germline V gene, CDR1 is SGHRS and CDR2 is YFSETQ. This CDR3 is CASTETSGGAKARSGELFF. The CDR3 region has the DNA TGCGCCAGCACCGAGACTAGCGGGGGGGCAAAGGCACGCTCCGGGGAGCTGTTTTTT.

V usage is TRBV7-2 and J usage is TRBJ1-3; D gene uncertain. The CDR3 runs 14 residues. Trimming cost V 7 bases and J 4 bases, with 14 bases left between them. CDR1 SGHTA and CDR2 FQGNSA come from the germline V gene. CDR3 amino acids: CASTRRQTGNTIYF. Written as DNA, the CDR3 is TGTGCCAGCACCCGGCGGCAGACGGGAAACACCATATATTTT.

This chain links TRBV14 with TRBJ2-5; D not certain. This CDR3 contains 14 residues. Deletions cut 2 bases from V and 4 bases from J, with 11 bases between. Germline V lookup: CDR1 SGHDN, CDR2 FVKESK. CDR3: CASSQTLETETQYF. CDR3 bases: TGTGCCAGCAGCCAAACACTGGAGACAGAGACCCAGTACTTC.

This chain joins TRBV27 and TRBJ2-1, with 7 nucleotides matching TRBD1. Germline trimming cut 5 bases from V and 13 bases from J; bases unmatched to any gene: 11. The CDR3 is made up of 13 amino acids. In germline, CDR1 is MNHEY, CDR2 SMNVEV (reference sequence). The CDR3 sequence is CASSMDRSNKQFF. The CDR3 region has the DNA TGTGCCAGCAGTATGGACAGGTCCAATAAACAGTTCTTC.

The chain has TRBV18 and TRBJ1-2, with 8 bases matching TRBD1. Germline CDR1 and CDR2: KGHSH and LQKENI. This CDR3 contains 15 residues. V lost 3 bases to trimming and J lost 5 bases; unmatched junction nucleotides: 8. The CDR3 nucleotides read TGTGCCAGCTCACCTTTCGTGGACAGGGAGTATGGCTACACCTTC. Protein: CASSPFVDREYGYTF. The entire variable domain, with the rest obtained from reference TRBV18 and TRBJ1-2, is as follows: NAGVMQNPRHLVRRRGQEARLRCSPMKGHSHVYWYRQLPEEGLKFMVYLQKENIIDESGMPKERFSAEFPKEGPSILRIQQVVRGDSAAYFCASSPFVDREYGYTFGSGTRLTVV.

V is TRBV7-6 and J is TRBJ2-3, with 10 bases lining up with TRBD2. The CDR3 spans 19 residues. CDR1 SGHVS and CDR2 FNYEAQ come from the germline V gene. The V gene end was trimmed by 2 bases and the J gene end by 2 bases; junction bases not matched to a gene: 13. In DNA form, the CDR3 reads TGTGCCAGCAGCTTACTAGCGGGGGCCCGCCGTAGGGTCACAGATACGCAGTATTTT. It specifies CASSLLAGARRRVTDTQYF.

This clone was detected once. The J gene is TRBJ1-6, the V gene TRBV3-1 (or the pseudogene TRBV3-2), with a possible D match to TRBD1 (5 bases). There are 15 residues in the CDR3. Germline CDR1 reads LGHDT; CDR2 reads YNNKEL (reference sequence). V was cut by 1 base and J by 13 bases, with 17 bases left in between. CDR3 sequence (DNA): TGTGCCAGCAGCCAAGGTGGGGAGGCAGGGTTGCCCCTCCACTTT. Its protein is CASSQGGEAGLPLHF.

This chain uses TRBV11-2 with TRBJ2-5, with 7 bases identical to TRBD2. Germline V gene lookup returns CDR1 SGHAT and CDR2 FQNNGV. This CDR3 spans 17 amino acids. Trimming at V came to 3 bases and at J to 5 bases, leaving 15 bases not matched to a gene. The CDR3 loop is CASSFGGGNPGRETQYF. The CDR3, as DNA: TGTGCCAGCAGCTTTGGGGGAGGGAACCCAGGGCGTGAGACCCAGTACTTC.